The 2 T cell receptor beta chains below were found in one sample sequenced in a study of T cells after yellow fever vaccination. TCRdb redid the calling of the 5' RACE reads with MiXCR, one entry per CDR3 protein. The sample lists 100,000 to 150,000 distinct CDR3 sequences; 15% were seen once. Sequenced here: CD8+ T cells sorted from PBMCs, sampled 5 days after the yellow fever booster vaccination. The receptors here all came from a man aged 18 to 30 who received the YFV17D yellow fever vaccine.

V usage is TRBV4-2 and J usage is TRBJ2-1; D unresolved. The CDR3 spans 16 residues. V was pared by 0 bases and J by 4 bases, with 13 bases between. CDR1 LGHNA and CDR2 YNFKEQ come from the germline V gene. This CDR3 is CASSQDRKRSYNEQFF. The CDR3 nucleotides read TGTGCCAGCAGCCAAGATAGGAAGAGATCTTACAATGAGCAGTTCTTC.

The rearrangement joins TRBV25-1 to TRBJ1-1, with unresolved D. This CDR3 has 14 amino acids. Germline-derived CDR1 and CDR2 are MGHDK and SYGVNS. V was shortened by 3 bases and J by 1 base, with 9 bases between the two germline ends. DNA for the CDR3: TGTGCCAGCAGTGATTTTTGGAAGAACACTGAAGCTTTCTTT. Translating it yields CASSDFWKNTEAFF.